This T cell receptor beta chain was profiled in a study of blood T cells in healthy people across ages. Ranging in age from about 6 to 100, the donors were healthy Caucasian individuals from Russia. Study-level results: Roughly linearly, TCR beta diversity per million T cells fell as age increased. With unsorted PBMCs, a conclusive comparison of naive versus antigen-experienced cells was not possible.

Together with a sample-barcoded 5' primer, a J-beta primer mix was included in a second PCR lasting about 7 to 11 cycles. A template-switch adaptor with 12 random nucleotides tagged each cDNA molecule. TCRdb re-called the 5' RACE reads through MiXCR, storing one row per CDR3 protein. The repertoire holds under 2 million distinct CDR3 sequences, 30% to 40% seen once, with 11% in the top ten. CDR3 size: 19 residues. The germline V gene encodes CDR1 KGHSH and CDR2 LQKENI. V shed 2 bases, J shed 0 bases, and the junction held 10 bases outside the gene matches. The table lists this clonotype with a few counts. The target antigen is unknown.

The receptor's source is a woman aged 25 to 39 in good health. The V call is TRBV18, the J call TRBJ2-3, with 11 bases identical to TRBD1. The sequencing sample was made of blood. This CDR3 reads CASSPKVRTGGMSTDTQYF. Here the CDR3 DNA reads TGTGCCAGCTCACCAAAGGTCCGGACAGGGGGCATGAGCACAGATACGCAGTATTTT. Complete variable domain (other parts from reference TRBV18 and TRBJ2-3): NAGVMQNPRHLVRRRGQEARLRCSPMKGHSHVYWYRQLPEEGLKFMVYLQKENIIDESGMPKERFSAEFPKEGPSILRIQQVVRGDSAAYFCASSPKVRTGGMSTDTQYFGPGTRLTVL.